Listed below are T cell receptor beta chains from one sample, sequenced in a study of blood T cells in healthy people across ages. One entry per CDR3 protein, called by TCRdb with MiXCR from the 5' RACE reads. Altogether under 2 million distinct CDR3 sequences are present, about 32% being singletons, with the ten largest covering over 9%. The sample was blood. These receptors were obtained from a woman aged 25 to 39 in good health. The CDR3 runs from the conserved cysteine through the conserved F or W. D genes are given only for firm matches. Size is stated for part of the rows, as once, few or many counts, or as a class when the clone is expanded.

CDR3 DNA: TGTGCGAGCGGGACAGGGGAAGCTTTCTTT
CDR3 protein: CASGTGEAFF
J gene: TRBJ1-1
D gene: TRBD1
V gene: TRBV6-6
clone size: few

CDR3 DNA: TGTGCCAGCAGTTACGGGCAGGGGGTCGGCGGAAAACTGTTTTTT
CDR3 protein: CASSYGQGVGGKLFF
J gene: TRBJ1-4
D gene: TRBD1
V gene: TRBV6-2/TRBV6-3
clone size: few

CDR3 DNA: TGTGCCAGCAGTTACTCTTCGGGGATTAACACAGATACGCAGTATTTT
CDR3 protein: CASSYSSGINTDTQYF
J gene: TRBJ2-3
D gene: -
V gene: TRBV6-2/TRBV6-3
clone size: -

CDR3 DNA: TGTGCCAGCAGCATAGATACTAACTATGGCTACACCTTC
CDR3 protein: CASSIDTNYGYTF
J gene: TRBJ1-2
D gene: -
V gene: TRBV28
clone size: -

CDR3 DNA: TGTGCCAGTAGACACGGGGTCGCTATTAGCAATCAGCCCCAGCATTTT
CDR3 protein: CASRHGVAISNQPQHF
J gene: TRBJ1-5
D gene: -
V gene: TRBV19
clone size: -

CDR3 DNA: TGTGCCATCAGTGATGGACTAGCGGACTACAATGAGCAGTTCTTC
CDR3 protein: CAISDGLADYNEQFF
J gene: TRBJ2-1
D gene: TRBD2
V gene: TRBV10-3
clone size: many

CDR3 DNA: TGCAGTGCTTCATCGAGTTGGGGGGATCAGCCCCAGCATTTT
CDR3 protein: CSASSSWGDQPQHF
J gene: TRBJ1-5
D gene: -
V gene: TRBV20-1
clone size: -

CDR3 DNA: TGTGCCAGCAGCCCTGGGACTAGCGGACACACAGATACGCAGTATTTT
CDR3 protein: CASSPGTSGHTDTQYF
J gene: TRBJ2-3
D gene: TRBD2
V gene: TRBV7-9
clone size: -

CDR3 DNA: TGTGCCAGCAGTTACTCTAGGGGTGATGAGCAGTTCTTC
CDR3 protein: CASSYSRGDEQFF
J gene: TRBJ2-1
D gene: -
V gene: TRBV6-2/TRBV6-3
clone size: many

CDR3 DNA: TGTGCTAGTGCCCGTAGCGGGGGGTTGGGGGATACGCAGTATTTT
CDR3 protein: CASARSGGLGDTQYF
J gene: TRBJ2-3
D gene: TRBD2
V gene: TRBV12-5
clone size: -

CDR3 DNA: TGTGCCAGCAGCCCTATGGGACTAGCGGGTTACAATGAGCAGTTCTTC
CDR3 protein: CASSPMGLAGYNEQFF
J gene: TRBJ2-1
D gene: TRBD2
V gene: TRBV7-8
clone size: -

CDR3 DNA: TGCGCCAGCAGTGAGTCTTGGATGACCTACGAGCAGTACTTC
CDR3 protein: CASSESWMTYEQYF
J gene: TRBJ2-7
D gene: -
V gene: TRBV10-2
clone size: few

CDR3 DNA: TGTGCCAGCAGCTACTCTACTAGCGGGGTCCCCTACGAGCAGTACTTC
CDR3 protein: CASSYSTSGVPYEQYF
J gene: TRBJ2-7
D gene: TRBD2
V gene: TRBV5-5
clone size: few

CDR3 DNA: TGTGCCAGCAGCGGACAGGGGGCAGGTAATTCACCCCTCCACTTT
CDR3 protein: CASSGQGAGNSPLHF
J gene: TRBJ1-6
D gene: TRBD1
V gene: TRBV9
clone size: few

CDR3 DNA: TGTGCCAGCAGTTCGCGACAGGCTGGATTCTTAAATGAGCAGTTCTTC
CDR3 protein: CASSSRQAGFLNEQFF
J gene: TRBJ2-1
D gene: -
V gene: TRBV27
clone size: -

CDR3 DNA: TGTGCCAGCAGTGCCCATCTAGCGGGGGGGACTGGGGAGACCCAGTACTTC
CDR3 protein: CASSAHLAGGTGETQYF
J gene: TRBJ2-5
D gene: TRBD2
V gene: TRBV6-1
clone size: many

CDR3 DNA: TGTGCCAGCAACTCACCCGGGGCCAAAAACATTCAGTACTTC
CDR3 protein: CASNSPGAKNIQYF
J gene: TRBJ2-4
D gene: -
V gene: TRBV19
clone size: -

CDR3 DNA: TGTGCCGGCAGCGGTAGCGGGAGGGGGGACTACAATGAGCAGTTCTTC
CDR3 protein: CAGSGSGRGDYNEQFF
J gene: TRBJ2-1
D gene: TRBD2
V gene: TRBV9
clone size: -

CDR3 DNA: TGTGCCAGCAGCCGGCTTTATAATTCACCCCTCCACTTT
CDR3 protein: CASSRLYNSPLHF
J gene: TRBJ1-6
D gene: -
V gene: TRBV3-1
clone size: few

CDR3 DNA: TGTGCCAGCACCGACGGGGGACGAGCTAACTATGGCTACACCTTC
CDR3 protein: CASTDGGRANYGYTF
J gene: TRBJ1-2
D gene: -
V gene: TRBV21-1
clone size: -

CDR3 DNA: TGTGCCAGCAGCTTTGGGCTCGTCGGCGAGACCCAGTACTTC
CDR3 protein: CASSFGLVGETQYF
J gene: TRBJ2-5
D gene: -
V gene: TRBV7-2
clone size: many

CDR3 DNA: TGTGCCAGCAGTTTGTCTAGCGGGACAAACACAGATACGCAGTATTTT
CDR3 protein: CASSLSSGTNTDTQYF
J gene: TRBJ2-3
D gene: TRBD2
V gene: TRBV12-3/TRBV12-4
clone size: -

CDR3 DNA: TGCGCCAGCAGCGCCGCACTAGCGGGGGGGCGATTGGAGACCCAGTACTTC
CDR3 protein: CASSAALAGGRLETQYF
J gene: TRBJ2-5
D gene: TRBD2
V gene: TRBV5-1
clone size: few